This note documents a single T cell receptor (beta chain) sequence. Original data processing: Amplifying reference gene primers gave estimates of nucleated cell counts. The data were produced by immunoSEQ multiplex PCR, yet TCRdb's version contains in-frame clones alone and is incomplete. V and J calls and clone size are given by that table; D and trimming were obtained from the DNA. The profile covers 300,000 or so clones, with 87% appearing a single time and under 6.5% taken by the ten largest. Cohorts were assigned according to the clinical history that participants reported. What the recovered Cohort 3 donors had was two negative PCRs, clearance, or symptom resolution. This specimen comes from a study of blood T cell repertoires in COVID-19. Study summary: PBMCs, B-cell-depleted T cells, or T cells provided the cDNA or gDNA that made up the material.

The germline V gene encodes CDR1 LNHDA and CDR2 SQIVND (reference sequence). This CDR3 is built from 15 residues. The V segment lost 4 bases and the J segment 4 bases; nucleotides outside the gene matches: 6. The source of this sequence is a woman in her thirties who had recovered from COVID-19. Sequencing was carried out using PBMCs or T cells enriched from blood (not recorded which). The gene calls are TRBV19 and TRBJ2-2; 7 bases are shared with TRBD1. The CDR3 reads CASSNLGGGTGELFF. DNA for the CDR3: TGTGCCAGTAGTAATCTAGGGGGCGGCACCGGGGAGCTGTTTTTT.